These T cell receptor beta chains were read from a single sample in a study of blood T cell repertoires in COVID-19. Clones were read by immunoSEQ multiplex PCR, and TCRdb kept only the in-frame ones, dropping some. The sample shows approximately 120,000 clones, 75% to 90% of them seen only once. Sequencing input: peripheral blood. The receptors come from a woman in her fifties or sixties with acute or convalescent COVID-19. Both conserved end residues are part of each CDR3. A D gene is named only where the DNA matches it firmly. Where a row states a size, it is once, few, many or the class of an expanded clone; other rows omit it.

j_call: TRBJ1-5
d_call: NA
v_call: TRBV7-2
clone_size: NA
cdr3_length: 14
cdr3_nt: TGTGCCAGCAGCTCCCAGGGTAGCAATCAGCCCCAGCATTTT
cdr3_aa: CASSSQGSNQPQHF

j_call: TRBJ2-7
d_call: TRBD2
v_call: TRBV3-1/TRBV3-2
clone_size: NA
cdr3_length: 17
cdr3_nt: TGTGCCAGCAGCCAAGATCGGGCGGGGGTCTACTCCTACGAGCAGTACTTC
cdr3_aa: CASSQDRAGVYSYEQYF

j_call: TRBJ2-1
d_call: NA
v_call: TRBV6-5
clone_size: NA
cdr3_length: 13
cdr3_nt: TGTGCCAGCAGTTACTCGAGCCTCGATGAGCAGTTCTTC
cdr3_aa: CASSYSSLDEQFF

j_call: TRBJ1-1
d_call: NA
v_call: TRBV18
clone_size: few
cdr3_length: 13
cdr3_nt: TGTGCCAGCTTACTCGGACAGAACACTGAAGCTTTCTTT
cdr3_aa: CASLLGQNTEAFF

j_call: TRBJ1-5
d_call: TRBD1
v_call: TRBV4-3
clone_size: NA
cdr3_length: 16
cdr3_nt: TGCGCCAGCAGCCAAGACTATAGGACAGGGGGGCAGCCCCAGCATTTT
cdr3_aa: CASSQDYRTGGQPQHF

j_call: TRBJ2-7
d_call: TRBD2
v_call: TRBV5-1
clone_size: NA
cdr3_length: 15
cdr3_nt: TGCGCCAGCAGCTTGGCACTAGCGGGATTCTACGAGCAGTACTTC
cdr3_aa: CASSLALAGFYEQYF

j_call: TRBJ2-7
d_call: TRBD1
v_call: TRBV27
clone_size: NA
cdr3_length: 15
cdr3_nt: TGTGCCAGCAGTTTCCGGGACAGGGGAATCTACGAGCAGTACTTC
cdr3_aa: CASSFRDRGIYEQYF

j_call: TRBJ2-7
d_call: NA
v_call: TRBV28
clone_size: NA
cdr3_length: 16
cdr3_nt: TGTGCCAGCAGTTCTCCCACTAGCTACTATAACCACGAGCAGTACTTC
cdr3_aa: CASSSPTSYYNHEQYF

j_call: TRBJ2-7
d_call: TRBD2
v_call: TRBV28
clone_size: NA
cdr3_length: 15
cdr3_nt: TGTGCCAGCAGTTTAACTAGCGGGATCTCCTACGAGCAGTACTTC
cdr3_aa: CASSLTSGISYEQYF

j_call: TRBJ1-1
d_call: TRBD1
v_call: TRBV15
clone_size: once
cdr3_length: 16
cdr3_nt: TGTGCCACCAGCAGAGATGGGCGACAGGGGAACACTGAAGCTTTCTTT
cdr3_aa: CATSRDGRQGNTEAFF

j_call: TRBJ1-1
d_call: NA
v_call: TRBV7-8
clone_size: NA
cdr3_length: 13
cdr3_nt: TGTGCCAGCAGCTTGCAGGGAGGGGGTGAAGCTTTCTTT
cdr3_aa: CASSLQGGGEAFF

j_call: TRBJ2-5
d_call: TRBD2
v_call: TRBV20-1
clone_size: NA
cdr3_length: 14
cdr3_nt: TGCAGTGCTAGTTTGACTAGCGGGGAAGAGACCCAGTACTTC
cdr3_aa: CSASLTSGEETQYF

j_call: TRBJ2-3
d_call: NA
v_call: TRBV12-1
clone_size: NA
cdr3_length: 16
cdr3_nt: TGTGCCAGCAGCTTTAGGTGGGAGGTTTGCACAGATACGCAGTATTTT
cdr3_aa: CASSFRWEVCTDTQYF

j_call: TRBJ2-5
d_call: TRBD2
v_call: TRBV3-1/TRBV3-2
clone_size: NA
cdr3_length: 14
cdr3_nt: TGTGCCAGCACCAGGGGACTAGGACTGGAGACCCAGTACTTC
cdr3_aa: CASTRGLGLETQYF

j_call: TRBJ2-3
d_call: TRBD1
v_call: TRBV5-1
clone_size: once
cdr3_length: 15
cdr3_nt: TGCGCCAGCAGCTCTGGACAGGTCGGGTCAGATACGCAGTATTTT
cdr3_aa: CASSSGQVGSDTQYF

j_call: TRBJ1-2
d_call: NA
v_call: TRBV7-2
clone_size: few
cdr3_length: 16
cdr3_nt: TGTGCCAGCAGCTTATTTGCAGGATTTGGGGCGTGGGGCTACACCTTC
cdr3_aa: CASSLFAGFGAWGYTF

j_call: TRBJ2-7
d_call: NA
v_call: TRBV18
clone_size: NA
cdr3_length: 13
cdr3_nt: TGTGCCAGCTCACCATCCGTGGCCAGCGAGCAGTACTTC
cdr3_aa: CASSPSVASEQYF

j_call: TRBJ2-7
d_call: NA
v_call: TRBV10-3
clone_size: NA
cdr3_length: 13
cdr3_nt: TGTGCCATCAAAGCGACAGTCGTGGACGAGCAGTACTTC
cdr3_aa: CAIKATVVDEQYF

j_call: TRBJ1-1
d_call: TRBD1
v_call: TRBV11-2
clone_size: NA
cdr3_length: 15
cdr3_nt: TGTGCCAGCAGCCACCGGGACAGGTCTTACACTGAAGCTTTCTTT
cdr3_aa: CASSHRDRSYTEAFF

j_call: TRBJ1-4
d_call: TRBD1
v_call: TRBV9
clone_size: NA
cdr3_length: 14
cdr3_nt: TGTGCCAGCAGCACCACAGGGGACGGAGAAAAACTGTTTTTT
cdr3_aa: CASSTTGDGEKLFF

j_call: TRBJ1-2
d_call: NA
v_call: TRBV2
clone_size: NA
cdr3_length: 13
cdr3_nt: TGTGCCAGCGGAGGAGGGGCTAACTATGGCTACACCTTC
cdr3_aa: CASGGGANYGYTF

j_call: TRBJ1-1
d_call: NA
v_call: TRBV19
clone_size: NA
cdr3_length: 15
cdr3_nt: TGTGCCAGTAAAGTTGCAGGAAATTTGAACACTGAAGCTTTCTTT
cdr3_aa: CASKVAGNLNTEAFF

j_call: TRBJ1-4
d_call: NA
v_call: TRBV27
clone_size: NA
cdr3_length: 15
cdr3_nt: TGTGCCAGCAGTTTTCTGGGGGGAAGCGAAGAAAAACTGTTTTTT
cdr3_aa: CASSFLGGSEEKLFF

j_call: TRBJ2-3
d_call: TRBD1
v_call: TRBV10-1
clone_size: NA
cdr3_length: 16
cdr3_nt: TGCGCCAGCAGTGAGGGCTGGACAGGGGGCACAGATACGCAGTATTTT
cdr3_aa: CASSEGWTGGTDTQYF

j_call: TRBJ2-1
d_call: NA
v_call: TRBV4-2
clone_size: NA
cdr3_length: 15
cdr3_nt: TGTGCCAGCAGCCAGGGGCCACCGAACTACAATGAGCAGTTCTTC
cdr3_aa: CASSQGPPNYNEQFF

j_call: TRBJ2-3
d_call: TRBD2
v_call: TRBV5-1
clone_size: once
cdr3_length: 15
cdr3_nt: TGCGCCAGCAGCCAAGGACTAGTGAACGCTGATACGCAGTATTTT
cdr3_aa: CASSQGLVNADTQYF

j_call: TRBJ1-2
d_call: NA
v_call: TRBV28
clone_size: NA
cdr3_length: 18
cdr3_nt: TGTGCCAGCAGTTTAGAGAGGGTGGGCATCTCGGGCAACTATGGCTACACCTTC
cdr3_aa: CASSLERVGISGNYGYTF

j_call: TRBJ2-5
d_call: TRBD1
v_call: TRBV5-4
clone_size: NA
cdr3_length: 14
cdr3_nt: TGTGCCAGCAGCTTCCGACAGGGACAAGAGACCCAGTACTTC
cdr3_aa: CASSFRQGQETQYF

j_call: TRBJ2-1
d_call: NA
v_call: TRBV5-1
clone_size: NA
cdr3_length: 16
cdr3_nt: TGCGCCAGCAGCTTGGAACTAGGGCACGGAAGGGATGAGCAGTTCTTC
cdr3_aa: CASSLELGHGRDEQFF

j_call: TRBJ2-1
d_call: NA
v_call: TRBV2
clone_size: NA
cdr3_length: 14
cdr3_nt: TGTGCCAGCAGTGAAGGGACTGAATACAATGAGCAGTTCTTC
cdr3_aa: CASSEGTEYNEQFF

j_call: TRBJ2-5
d_call: NA
v_call: TRBV15
clone_size: NA
cdr3_length: 15
cdr3_nt: TGTGCCACCAGCGGAAAGGGGTCAGAAGGGGAGACCCAGTACTTC
cdr3_aa: CATSGKGSEGETQYF

j_call: TRBJ2-7
d_call: NA
v_call: TRBV6-4
clone_size: NA
cdr3_length: 14
cdr3_nt: TGTGCCAGCACGGGGGGGGACAGACACTACGAGCAGTACTTC
cdr3_aa: CASTGGDRHYEQYF

j_call: TRBJ2-1
d_call: NA
v_call: TRBV7-2
clone_size: NA
cdr3_length: 15
cdr3_nt: TGTGCCAGCAGCTTAGCGGGCCGATCCTACAATGAGCAGTTCTTC
cdr3_aa: CASSLAGRSYNEQFF

j_call: TRBJ1-4
d_call: TRBD1
v_call: TRBV5-4
clone_size: NA
cdr3_length: 14
cdr3_nt: TGTGCCAGCAGCTTCTCGGGACAGGGTGAAAAACTGTTTTTT
cdr3_aa: CASSFSGQGEKLFF

j_call: TRBJ2-7
d_call: TRBD1
v_call: TRBV7-2
clone_size: once
cdr3_length: 14
cdr3_nt: TGTGCCAGCAGCTTGCGGCAGGGGGCAGGCGAGCAGTACTTC
cdr3_aa: CASSLRQGAGEQYF

j_call: TRBJ2-3
d_call: TRBD2
v_call: TRBV9
clone_size: NA
cdr3_length: 16
cdr3_nt: TGTGCCAGCAGCGTAAGGGCTAGCGGGCGCACAGATACGCAGTATTTT
cdr3_aa: CASSVRASGRTDTQYF